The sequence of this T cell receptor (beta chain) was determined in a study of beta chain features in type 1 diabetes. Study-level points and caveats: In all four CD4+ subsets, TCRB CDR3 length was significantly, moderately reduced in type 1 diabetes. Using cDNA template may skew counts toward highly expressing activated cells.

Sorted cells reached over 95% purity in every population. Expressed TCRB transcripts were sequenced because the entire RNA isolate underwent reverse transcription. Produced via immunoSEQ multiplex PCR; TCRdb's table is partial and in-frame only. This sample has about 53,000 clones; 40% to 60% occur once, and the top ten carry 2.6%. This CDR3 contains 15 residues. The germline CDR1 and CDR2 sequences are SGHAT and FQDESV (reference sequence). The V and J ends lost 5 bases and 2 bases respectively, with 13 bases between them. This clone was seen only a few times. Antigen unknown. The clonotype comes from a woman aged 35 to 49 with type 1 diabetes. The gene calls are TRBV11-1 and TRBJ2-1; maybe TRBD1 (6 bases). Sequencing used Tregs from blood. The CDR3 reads CASSHWTDTYNEQFF. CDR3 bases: TGTGCCAGCAGCCACTGGACAGACACCTACAATGAGCAGTTCTTC.